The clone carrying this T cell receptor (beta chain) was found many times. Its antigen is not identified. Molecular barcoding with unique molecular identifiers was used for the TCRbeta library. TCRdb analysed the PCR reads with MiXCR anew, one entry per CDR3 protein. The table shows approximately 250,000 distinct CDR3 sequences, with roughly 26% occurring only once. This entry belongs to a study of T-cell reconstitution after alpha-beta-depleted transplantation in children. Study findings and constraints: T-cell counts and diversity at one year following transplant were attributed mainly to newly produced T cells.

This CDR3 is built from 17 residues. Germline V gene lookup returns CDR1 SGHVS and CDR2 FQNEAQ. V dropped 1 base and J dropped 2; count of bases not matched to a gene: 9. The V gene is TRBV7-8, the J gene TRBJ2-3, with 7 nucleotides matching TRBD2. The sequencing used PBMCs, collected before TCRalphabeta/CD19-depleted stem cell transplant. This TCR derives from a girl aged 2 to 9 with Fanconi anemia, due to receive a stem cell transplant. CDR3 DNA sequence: TGTGCCAGCAGCTTAGTGAGGTGGCTAGCGGCCACAGATACGCAGTATTTT. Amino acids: CASSLVRWLAATDTQYF.